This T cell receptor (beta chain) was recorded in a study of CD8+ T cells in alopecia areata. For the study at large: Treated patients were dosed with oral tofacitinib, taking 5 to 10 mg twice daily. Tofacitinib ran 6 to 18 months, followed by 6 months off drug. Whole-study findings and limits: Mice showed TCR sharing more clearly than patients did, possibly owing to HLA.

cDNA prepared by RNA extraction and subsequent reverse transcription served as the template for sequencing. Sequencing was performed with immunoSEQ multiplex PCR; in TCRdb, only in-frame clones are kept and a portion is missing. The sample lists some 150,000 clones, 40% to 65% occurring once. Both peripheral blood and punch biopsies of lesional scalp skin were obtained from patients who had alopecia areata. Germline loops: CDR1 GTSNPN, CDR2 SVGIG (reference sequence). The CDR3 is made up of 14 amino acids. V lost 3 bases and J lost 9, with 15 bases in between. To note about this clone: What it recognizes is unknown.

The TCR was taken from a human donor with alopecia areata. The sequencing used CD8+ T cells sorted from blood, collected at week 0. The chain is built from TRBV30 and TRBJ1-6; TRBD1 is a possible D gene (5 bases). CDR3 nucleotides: TGTGCCTGGAGATTGGGGGGGAATGGTTCACCCCTCCACTTT. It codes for CAWRLGGNGSPLHF.